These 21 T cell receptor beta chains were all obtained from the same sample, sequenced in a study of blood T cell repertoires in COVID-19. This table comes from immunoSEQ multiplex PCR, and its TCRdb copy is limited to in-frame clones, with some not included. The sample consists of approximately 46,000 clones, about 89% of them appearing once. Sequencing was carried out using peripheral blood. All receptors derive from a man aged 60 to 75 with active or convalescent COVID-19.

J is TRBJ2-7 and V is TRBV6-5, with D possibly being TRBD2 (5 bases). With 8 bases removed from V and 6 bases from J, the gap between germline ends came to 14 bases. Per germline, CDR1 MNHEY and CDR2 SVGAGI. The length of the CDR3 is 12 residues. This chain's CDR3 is CASSTAGGEQYF. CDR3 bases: TGTGCCAGCTCAACCGCGGGTGGCGAGCAGTACTTC.

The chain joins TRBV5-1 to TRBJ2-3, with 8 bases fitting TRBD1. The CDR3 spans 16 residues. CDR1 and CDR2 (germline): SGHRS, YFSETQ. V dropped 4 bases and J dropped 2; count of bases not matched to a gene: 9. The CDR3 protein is CASSPDRAALTDTQYF. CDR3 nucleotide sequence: TGCGCCAGCAGCCCGGACAGGGCTGCTCTCACAGATACGCAGTATTTT.

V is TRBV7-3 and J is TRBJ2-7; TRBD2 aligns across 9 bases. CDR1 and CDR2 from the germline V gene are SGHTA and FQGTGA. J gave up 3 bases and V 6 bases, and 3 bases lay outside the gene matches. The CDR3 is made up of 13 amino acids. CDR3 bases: TGTGCCAGCAGTGCTAGCGGGGTCTACGAGCAGTACTTC. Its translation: CASSASGVYEQYF.

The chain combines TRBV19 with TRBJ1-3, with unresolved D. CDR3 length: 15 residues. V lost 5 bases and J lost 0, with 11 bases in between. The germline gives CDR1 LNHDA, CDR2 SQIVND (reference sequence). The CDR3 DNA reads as TGTGCCAGTAGTTCCCCGCGGTTCTCTGGAAACACCATATATTTT. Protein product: CASSSPRFSGNTIYF.

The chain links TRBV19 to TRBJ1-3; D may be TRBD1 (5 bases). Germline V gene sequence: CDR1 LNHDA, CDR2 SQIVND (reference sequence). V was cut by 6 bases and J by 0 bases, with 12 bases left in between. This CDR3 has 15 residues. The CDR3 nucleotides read TGTGCCAGTAGCCCCGGGACTGCCTCTGGAAACACCATATATTTT. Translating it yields CASSPGTASGNTIYF.

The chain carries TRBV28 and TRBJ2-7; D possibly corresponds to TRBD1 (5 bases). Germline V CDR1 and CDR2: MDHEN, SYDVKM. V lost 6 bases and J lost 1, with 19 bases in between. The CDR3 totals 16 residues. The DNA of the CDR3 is TGTGCCAGCAGACCCTTGACAGAAAGTCTATCCTACGAGCAGTACTTC. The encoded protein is CASRPLTESLSYEQYF.

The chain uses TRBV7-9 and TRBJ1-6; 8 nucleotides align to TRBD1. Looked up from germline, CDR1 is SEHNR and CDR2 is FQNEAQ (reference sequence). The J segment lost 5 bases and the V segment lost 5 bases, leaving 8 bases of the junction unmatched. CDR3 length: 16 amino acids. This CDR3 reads CASSQGAGRNNSPLHF. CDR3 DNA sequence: TGTGCCAGCAGCCAGGGGGCGGGACGGAATAATTCACCCCTCCACTTT.

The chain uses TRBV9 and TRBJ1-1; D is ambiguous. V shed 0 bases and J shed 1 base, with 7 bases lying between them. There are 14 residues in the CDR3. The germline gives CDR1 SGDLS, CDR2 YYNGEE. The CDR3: CASSVEYGNTEAFF. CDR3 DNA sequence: TGTGCCAGCAGCGTAGAATACGGGAACACTGAAGCTTTCTTT.

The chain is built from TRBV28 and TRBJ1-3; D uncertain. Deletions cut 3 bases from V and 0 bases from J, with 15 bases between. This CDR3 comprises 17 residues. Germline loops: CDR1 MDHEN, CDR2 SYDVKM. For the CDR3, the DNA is TGTGCCAGCAGTTTGTTTCGGGATATGCACTCTGGAAACACCATATATTTT. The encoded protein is CASSLFRDMHSGNTIYF.

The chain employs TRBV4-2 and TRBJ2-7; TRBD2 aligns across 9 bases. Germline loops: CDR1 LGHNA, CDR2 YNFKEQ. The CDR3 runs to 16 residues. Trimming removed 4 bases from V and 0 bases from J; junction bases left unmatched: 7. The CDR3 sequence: CASSLISGGLSYEQYF. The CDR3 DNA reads TGTGCCAGCAGCCTGATTAGCGGGGGCCTCTCCTACGAGCAGTACTTC.

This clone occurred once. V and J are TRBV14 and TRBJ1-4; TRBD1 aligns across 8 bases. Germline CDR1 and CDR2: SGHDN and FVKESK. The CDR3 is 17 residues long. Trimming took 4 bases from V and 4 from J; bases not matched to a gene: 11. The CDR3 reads CASSPYLPGQVNEKLFF. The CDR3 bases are TGTGCCAGCAGCCCGTACCTACCGGGACAGGTTAATGAAAAACTGTTTTTT.

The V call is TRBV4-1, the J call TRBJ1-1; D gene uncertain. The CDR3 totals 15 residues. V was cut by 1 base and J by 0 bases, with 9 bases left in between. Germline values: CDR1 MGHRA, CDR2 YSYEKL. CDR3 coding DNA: TGCGCCAGCAGCCAAGGAACAACCCTGAACACTGAAGCTTTCTTT. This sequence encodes CASSQGTTLNTEAFF.

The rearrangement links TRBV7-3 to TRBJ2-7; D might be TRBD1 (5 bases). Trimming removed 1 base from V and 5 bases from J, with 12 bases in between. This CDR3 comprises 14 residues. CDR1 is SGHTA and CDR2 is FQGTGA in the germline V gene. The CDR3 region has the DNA TGTGCCAGCAGCTTAAAGGGCAGGGTTCACGAGCAGTACTTC. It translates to CASSLKGRVHEQYF.

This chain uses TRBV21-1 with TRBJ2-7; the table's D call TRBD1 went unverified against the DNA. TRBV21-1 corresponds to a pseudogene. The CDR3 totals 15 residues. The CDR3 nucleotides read TGTGCCAGCAGGAAAGGACAGGCACTTCCCTACGAGCAGTACTTC. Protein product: CASRKGQALPYEQYF.

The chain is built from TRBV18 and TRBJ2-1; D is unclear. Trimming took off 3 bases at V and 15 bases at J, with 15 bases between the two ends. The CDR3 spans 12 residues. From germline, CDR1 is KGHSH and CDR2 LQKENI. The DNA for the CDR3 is TGTGCCAGCTCACCGGCGGCGGAACGATGGTTCTTC. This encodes CASSPAAERWFF.

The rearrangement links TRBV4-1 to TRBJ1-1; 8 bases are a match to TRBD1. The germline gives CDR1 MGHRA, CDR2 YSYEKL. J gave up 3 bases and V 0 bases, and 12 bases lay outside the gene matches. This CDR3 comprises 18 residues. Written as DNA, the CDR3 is TGCGCCAGCAGCCAAGATTTTCTTGGGGACAGGACGTACACTGAAGCTTTCTTT. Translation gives CASSQDFLGDRTYTEAFF.

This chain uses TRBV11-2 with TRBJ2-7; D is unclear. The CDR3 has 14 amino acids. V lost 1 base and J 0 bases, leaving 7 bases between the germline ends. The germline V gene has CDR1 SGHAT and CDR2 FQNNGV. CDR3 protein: CASSLGPRSYEQYF. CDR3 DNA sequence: TGTGCCAGCAGCTTAGGGCCCCGCTCCTACGAGCAGTACTTC.

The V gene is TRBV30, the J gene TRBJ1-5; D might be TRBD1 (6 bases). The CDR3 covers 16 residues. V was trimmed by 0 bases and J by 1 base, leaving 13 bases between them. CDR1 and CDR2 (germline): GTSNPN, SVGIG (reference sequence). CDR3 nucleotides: TGTGCCTGGAGTGTACCTCGGACAGCAAGCAATCAGCCCCAGCATTTT. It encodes CAWSVPRTASNQPQHF. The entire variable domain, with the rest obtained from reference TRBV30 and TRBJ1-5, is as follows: SQTIHQWPATLVQPVGSPLSLECTVEGTSNPNLYWYRQAAGRGLQLLFYSVGIGQISSEVPQNLSASRPQDRQFILSSKKLLLSDSGFYLCAWSVPRTASNQPQHFGDGTRLSIL.

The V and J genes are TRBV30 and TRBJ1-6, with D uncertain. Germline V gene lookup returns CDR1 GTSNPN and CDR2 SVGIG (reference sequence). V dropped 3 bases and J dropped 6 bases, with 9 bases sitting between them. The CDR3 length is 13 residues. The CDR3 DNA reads TGTGCCTGGAGCGCGAATATTAATTCACCCCTCCACTTT. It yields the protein CAWSANINSPLHF.

The CDR3 loop reads CSVTRDSYEQYF. CDR3 DNA sequence: TGCAGCGTCACCCGGGACAGCTACGAGCAGTACTTC. This rearrangement joins TRBV29-1 to TRBJ2-7; 7 bases map to TRBD1. This CDR3 has 12 amino acids. CDR1 SQVTM and CDR2 ANQGSEA come from the germline V gene. The J segment lost 3 bases and the V segment lost 6 bases, leaving 5 bases of the junction unmatched.

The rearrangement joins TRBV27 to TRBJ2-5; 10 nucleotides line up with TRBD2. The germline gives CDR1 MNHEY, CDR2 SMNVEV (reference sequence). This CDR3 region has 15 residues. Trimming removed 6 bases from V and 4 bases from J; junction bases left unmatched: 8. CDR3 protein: CASRPLTSGAETQYF. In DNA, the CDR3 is TGTGCCAGCAGACCGCTAACTAGCGGGGCAGAGACCCAGTACTTC.